Listed below are T cell receptor beta chains from one sample, sequenced in a study of response to subunit inactivated influenza vaccine. Via MiXCR, TCRdb re-called the RT-PCR reads, giving one row per CDR3 protein. The sample holds 500,000 to 600,000 distinct CDR3 sequences; 12% are singletons and the top ten take roughly 10%. Specimen: PBMCs from blood, collected on the day of vaccination. The receptors originated from a man in his fifties who received an inactivated influenza vaccine. The CDR3 runs from the conserved cysteine through the conserved F or W. D genes are given only for firm matches. A row's size may be missing; if present it is once, few, many or a size class.

CDR3 DNA: TGTGCCACGACACCGAGCTCCTACAATGAGCAGTTCTTC; CDR3 protein: CATTPSSYNEQFF; J gene: TRBJ2-1; CDR3 length: 13; D gene: .; V gene: TRBV30; clone size: .
CDR3 DNA: TGTGCCAGCAGCTCACTAACAGGGAGGCGTGATGAAAAACTGTTTTTT; CDR3 protein: CASSSLTGRRDEKLFF; J gene: TRBJ1-4; CDR3 length: 16; D gene: .; V gene: TRBV11-2; clone size: .
CDR3 DNA: TGCGCCAGCAGCTCCCCAGGACTAGCGGCAGCGGAGGGGTACCAAGAGACCCAGTACTTC; CDR3 protein: CASSSPGLAAAEGYQETQYF; J gene: TRBJ2-5; CDR3 length: 20; D gene: TRBD2; V gene: TRBV5-1; clone size: .
CDR3 DNA: TGTGCCACCAAAAACGGGGGGGGGCCTGGCACCGGGGAGCTGTTTTTT; CDR3 protein: CATKNGGGPGTGELFF; J gene: TRBJ2-2; CDR3 length: 16; D gene: TRBD2; V gene: TRBV15; clone size: .
CDR3 DNA: TGTGCCAGCAGTTATCGTCGACAGCCCTACGAGCAGTACTTC; CDR3 protein: CASSYRRQPYEQYF; J gene: TRBJ2-7; CDR3 length: 14; D gene: .; V gene: TRBV6-2/TRBV6-3; clone size: .
CDR3 DNA: TGCAGTGCTAGACCCAGGACAGGCTACAATGAGCAGTTCTTC; CDR3 protein: CSARPRTGYNEQFF; J gene: TRBJ2-1; CDR3 length: 14; D gene: TRBD1; V gene: TRBV20-1; clone size: few
CDR3 DNA: TGTGCCAGCATTAAGACTAGCGGGGCCTCAACACGGTACTTC; CDR3 protein: CASIKTSGASTRYF; J gene: TRBJ2-5; CDR3 length: 14; D gene: .; V gene: TRBV21-1; clone size: .
CDR3 DNA: TGTGCCAGTAGAGGACTAGCGGGACCCGGTGAGCAGTTCTTC; CDR3 protein: CASRGLAGPGEQFF; J gene: TRBJ2-1; CDR3 length: 14; D gene: TRBD2; V gene: TRBV19; clone size: few
CDR3 DNA: TGCAGTGCTGGGGGACAGGCTGACGAGCAGTACTTC; CDR3 protein: CSAGGQADEQYF; J gene: TRBJ2-7; CDR3 length: 12; D gene: TRBD1; V gene: TRBV20-1; clone size: few
CDR3 DNA: TGCGCCAGCAGCCAAGAACCGGGACAGTCAAACATTCAGTACTTC; CDR3 protein: CASSQEPGQSNIQYF; J gene: TRBJ2-4; CDR3 length: 15; D gene: TRBD1; V gene: TRBV4-3; clone size: few